The next 15 T cell receptor beta chains were all read from a single sample in a study of CD8 T cells in ankylosing spondylitis. TCRdb processed the 5' RACE reads anew with MiXCR; each CDR3 protein has one entry. The sample includes about 360,000 distinct CDR3 sequences, around 20% of them seen just once. Sequencing was performed on blood, either unsorted or a sorted T cell fraction (not recorded which). The receptors stem from a male donor with ankylosing spondylitis or in good health (not recorded which).

This chain links TRBV10-2 with TRBJ2-4; D may match TRBD1 or TRBD2 (6 bases each). The V end was cut by 0 bases, the J end by 7 bases, with 10 bases between. The CDR3 has 14 residues. Germline V CDR1 and CDR2: WSHSY, SAAADI. CDR3 sequence reads: CASSESLGGNIQYF. The CDR3 DNA reads as TGCGCCAGCAGTGAGTCGTTGGGGGGCAACATTCAGTACTTC.

The rearrangement links TRBV7-9 to TRBJ2-3; 13 bases agree with TRBD2. Trimming took 5 bases from V and 0 from J; bases not matched to a gene: 5. Germline V CDR1 and CDR2: SEHNR, FQNEAQ (reference sequence). The CDR3 extends over 17 amino acids. CDR3 sequence reads: CASSPRLAGGSTDTQYF. The DNA for the CDR3 is TGTGCCAGCAGCCCGCGACTAGCGGGGGGCAGCACAGATACGCAGTATTTT.

The rearrangement joins TRBV28 to TRBJ2-5, with 10 positions matching TRBD1. This CDR3 spans 16 amino acids. Trimming took 7 bases from V and 6 from J; bases not matched to a gene: 14. CDR1 is MDHEN and CDR2 is SYDVKM in the germline V gene. CDR3 residues: CASTKSGQGDIQTQYF. CDR3 in DNA: TGTGCCAGCACCAAATCCGGACAGGGGGACATTCAGACCCAGTACTTC.

The chain combines TRBV5-1 with TRBJ2-7, with 12 bases lining up with TRBD1. This CDR3 comprises 15 residues. Unmatched junction bases numbered 7, after V lost 3 bases and J lost 6 bases. Germline CDR1 SGHRS, CDR2 YFSETQ. The CDR3 DNA is TGCGCCAGCAGCTCCCCGGGACAGGGGGCGAGCGAGCAGTACTTC. Its protein product is CASSSPGQGASEQYF.

This clonotype turned up a few times. The chain combines TRBV4-1 with TRBJ2-5; no reliable D call. CDR1 is MGHRA, CDR2 YSYEKL, per germline. V lost 4 bases, J lost 0 bases, and 15 bases lay in between. The CDR3 contains 16 residues. The CDR3, as DNA: TGCGCCAGCAGCCGCTTAGGGCCTGGGTACCAAGAGACCCAGTACTTC. Translated, it gives CASSRLGPGYQETQYF.

This clonotype was seen a few times. The V gene is TRBV12-3 or TRBV12-4, the J gene TRBJ1-2, with 12 bases identical to TRBD1. The CDR3 consists of 15 residues. The trim removed 4 bases at V and 3 bases at J, leaving 3 bases unmatched. CDR3 bases: TGTGCCAGCAGTTGGGACAGGGGGCGATACTATGGCTACACCTTC. As protein: CASSWDRGRYYGYTF.

In its sample, this clonotype was seen a few times. V and J are TRBV6-1 and TRBJ1-2, with TRBD1 matching over 8 bases. This CDR3 contains 14 residues. Trimming at V came to 6 bases and at J to 0 bases, leaving 3 bases not matched to a gene. CDR1 is MNHNS, CDR2 SASEGT, per germline. The CDR3 loop is CASRQGVTNYGYTF. The CDR3 region has the DNA TGTGCCAGCAGACAGGGGGTTACTAACTATGGCTACACCTTC.

This chain uses TRBV10-3 with TRBJ2-2; D tentatively reads TRBD1 or TRBD2 (5 bases each). Germline V gene data show CDR1 as ENHRY and CDR2 as SYGVKD. The CDR3 is made up of 15 amino acids. Trimming cost V 4 bases and J 1 base, with 10 bases left between them. The CDR3 bases are TGTGCCATCAGTGTCGGGGACGAGAACACCGGGGAGCTGTTTTTT. Its protein is CAISVGDENTGELFF.

The chain is built from TRBV29-1 and TRBJ2-3; 8 positions match TRBD1. Germline CDR1 reads SQVTM; CDR2 reads ANQGSEA. The CDR3 length is 15 residues. After removal of 2 bases from V and 6 bases from J, the junction contained 10 bases not matched to a gene. The CDR3 region has the DNA TGCAGCGTTGAACAGACAGGGGAGAGCAGGGATACGCAGTATTTT. Amino acids: CSVEQTGESRDTQYF.

The sample holds a few counts of this clonotype. V is TRBV21-1 and J is TRBJ2-7. TRBV21-1 is labeled a pseudogene. The CDR3 extends over 14 amino acids. The CDR3 here is CASSNRGNTYEQYF. The CDR3, as DNA: TGTGCCAGCAGCAATCGCGGGAACACCTACGAGCAGTACTTC.

This clonotype has only a few counts. The J gene is TRBJ2-7, the V gene TRBV5-1; 10 nucleotides agree with TRBD2. V was clipped by 0 bases and J by 0 bases; unmatched bases: 3. Germline CDR1 is SGHRS and CDR2 is YFSETQ. The CDR3 is 16 residues long. The DNA of the CDR3 is TGCGCCAGCAGCTTGGCGGGACTAGCGTACTCCTACGAGCAGTACTTC. The encoded protein is CASSLAGLAYSYEQYF.

This clonotype was seen a handful of times. J is TRBJ2-5 and V is TRBV6-2 or TRBV6-3; 7 bases line up with TRBD2. The CDR3 contains 13 residues. With V trimmed by 10 bases and J by 2 bases, 7 bases remained unmatched. Germline values: CDR1 MNHEY, CDR2 SVGEGT. CDR3 amino acids: CATGGLIQETQYF. DNA for the CDR3: TGTGCCACGGGGGGACTGATACAAGAGACCCAGTACTTC.

In this sample, this clonotype turned up once. The chain couples TRBV19 to TRBJ1-1; D is unclear. V dropped 4 bases and J dropped 5 bases, with 8 bases sitting between them. This CDR3 comprises 12 residues. Germline CDR1 LNHDA, CDR2 SQIVND (reference sequence). The CDR3 region has the DNA TGTGCCAGTAGTACCGGGGTAACTGAAGCTTTCTTT. Translated, it gives CASSTGVTEAFF.

This chain connects TRBV4-1 to TRBJ2-3; D ambiguous. Trimming left V 0 bases short and J 4 bases short, with 11 bases between. CDR3 length: 15 residues. Germline CDR1 is MGHRA and CDR2 is YSYEKL. This CDR3 reads CASSQEFRPADTQYF. The CDR3 coding sequence is TGCGCCAGCAGCCAAGAGTTTAGACCGGCAGATACGCAGTATTTT.

This clonotype has only a few counts. V is TRBV25-1 and J is TRBJ2-2; tentative D call: TRBD2 (6 bases). Germline V gene sequence: CDR1 MGHDK, CDR2 SYGVNS. This CDR3 has 16 residues. V was pared by 0 bases and J by 0 bases, with 8 bases between. CDR3 protein: CASSEYGGTNTGELFF. The CDR3 DNA follows: TGTGCCAGCAGTGAATATGGCGGGACGAACACCGGGGAGCTGTTTTTT.